One and the same sample provided the 14 T cell receptor beta chains below, sequenced in a study of PD-1 blockade in classical Hodgkin lymphoma. Each and every patient relapsed after autologous stem cell transplantation, and patients got differing brentuximab vedotin exposure. The protocol was immunoSEQ multiplex PCR, while the TCRdb copy is restricted to in-frame clones and leaves out a portion. Seen here are 13,000 or so clones, roughly 78% observed once, and the top ten hold 25%. The source material was peripheral blood mononuclear cells (PBMCs), sampled at baseline. These receptors came from a human donor with classical Hodgkin lymphoma.

This clone was counted only a few times. The V and J genes are TRBV6-5 and TRBJ1-5; 7 nucleotides align to TRBD1. The CDR3 runs 14 residues. V shed 5 bases, J shed 7 bases, and the junction held 8 bases outside the gene matches. Germline V gene sequence: CDR1 MNHEY, CDR2 SVGAGI. CDR3 amino acids: CASSQDRQFQPQHF. CDR3 DNA: TGTGCCAGCAGTCAGGACAGGCAATTCCAGCCCCAGCATTTT.

This chain joins TRBV4-2 and TRBJ1-2, with 8 bases lining up with TRBD1. Per the germline V gene, CDR1 is LGHNA and CDR2 is YNFKEQ. Trimming took 3 bases from V and 0 from J; bases not matched to a gene: 6. CDR3 length equals 16 residues. The CDR3 protein is CASSQWTGPTNYGYTF. CDR3 DNA sequence: TGTGCCAGCAGCCAGTGGACAGGGCCGACTAACTATGGCTACACCTTC.

V and J are TRBV27 and TRBJ2-7; weak D call: TRBD1 (6 bases). V lost 5 bases to trimming and J lost 2 bases, with 13 bases between them. The CDR3 sequence is 14 residues long. Germline CDR1 is MNHEY and CDR2 is SMNVEV (reference sequence). Here the CDR3 DNA reads TGTGCCAGCAGTAGGGACATGCTCCCCTACGAGCAGTACGTC. Its protein product is CASSRDMLPYEQYV.

The rearrangement joins TRBV11-3 to TRBJ2-3; D is ambiguous. The CDR3 length is 14 residues. With 4 bases removed from V and 2 bases from J, the gap between germline ends came to 10 bases. The V gene's germline CDR1 is SGHNT and CDR2 YENEEA. CDR3 sequence: CASSSDPLTDTQYF. In DNA, the CDR3 is TGTGCCAGCAGCTCGGACCCACTCACAGATACGCAGTATTTT.

The chain joins TRBV27 to TRBJ2-1; D gene ambiguous. Germline CDR1 is MNHEY and CDR2 is SMNVEV (reference sequence). V was shortened by 5 bases and J by 9 bases, with 14 bases between the two germline ends. The CDR3 length is 13 residues. The CDR3 reads CASSPSYGVEQFF. CDR3 DNA: TGTGCCAGCAGTCCCTCTTACGGAGTTGAGCAGTTCTTC.

The chain couples TRBV25-1 to TRBJ2-1; D ambiguous. The CDR3 runs 12 residues. Trimming took 3 bases from V and 10 from J, leaving 10 bases between them. The germline V gene encodes CDR1 MGHDK and CDR2 SYGVNS. CDR3 bases: TGTGCCAGCAGTGATCGGCACCTCGAGCAGTTCTTC. It translates to CASSDRHLEQFF.

The chain uses TRBV4-1 and TRBJ2-7; no definite D call. This CDR3 is 13 amino acids long. CDR1 MGHRA and CDR2 YSYEKL come from the germline V gene. V was cut by 0 bases and J by 4 bases, with 7 bases left in between. For the CDR3, the DNA is TGCGCCAGCAGCCAAGAAGTTGAGTACGAGCAGTACGTC. It is translated as CASSQEVEYEQYV.

V is TRBV29-1 and J is TRBJ1-5; tentatively, D is TRBD1 (5 bases). The CDR3 sequence is 13 residues long. In germline, CDR1 is SQVTM, CDR2 ANQGSEA. V dropped 4 bases and J dropped 5 bases, with 12 bases sitting between them. The CDR3 reads CSVGKGVDQPQHF. The CDR3 region has the DNA TGCAGCGTTGGAAAAGGGGTAGATCAGCCCCAGCATTTT.

The V call is TRBV2, the J call TRBJ1-1; D not certain. CDR3 length: 14 residues. V dropped 4 bases and J dropped 0 bases, with 9 bases sitting between them. Per germline, CDR1 SNHLY and CDR2 FYNNEI. The DNA for the CDR3 is TGTGCCAGCAGTGTTGCGGGGATGAACACTGAAGCTTTCTTT. Translated, it gives CASSVAGMNTEAFF.

The V and J genes are TRBV4-3 and TRBJ2-1; no definite D call. Germline values: CDR1 LGHNA, CDR2 YSLEER. V lost 1 base, J lost 5 bases, and 9 bases lay in between. CDR3 length equals 14 residues. For the CDR3, the DNA is TGCGCCAGCAGCCAAGGCTTAGTGAACAATGAGCAGTTCTTC. Its translation is CASSQGLVNNEQFF.

The genes are TRBV12-5 and TRBJ2-7; D remains ambiguous. Deletions cut 0 bases from V and 0 bases from J, with 18 bases between. The germline V gene has CDR1 LGHNT and CDR2 FRNRAP. The CDR3 contains 18 residues. The CDR3 is CASGLVLTRHLSSYEQYF. The DNA for the CDR3 is TGTGCTAGTGGTTTGGTACTGACCAGACACTTATCCTCCTACGAGCAGTACTTC.

The rearrangement links TRBV7-9 to TRBJ1-1; D is undetermined. V lost 6 bases to trimming and J lost 3 bases, with 8 bases between them. The CDR3 totals 12 residues. Per germline, CDR1 SEHNR and CDR2 FQNEAQ (reference sequence). Here the CDR3 DNA reads TGTGCCAGCAGGGATCGGTACACTGAAGCTTTCTTT. Amino acids: CASRDRYTEAFF. Together with reference TRBV7-9 and TRBJ1-1, the CDR3 gives the full variable domain: DTGVSQNPRHKITKRGQNVTFRCDPISEHNRLYWYRQTLGQGPEFLTYFQNEAQLEKSRLLSDRFSAERPKGSFSTLEIQRTEQGDSAMYLCASRDRYTEAFFGQGTRLTVV.

The rearrangement links TRBV27 to TRBJ1-6; no clear D. Germline V gene lookup returns CDR1 MNHEY and CDR2 SMNVEV (reference sequence). This CDR3 region has 16 residues. Trimming left V 3 bases short and J 0 bases short, with 9 bases between. CDR3: CASSLSVGSYNSPLHF. In DNA, the CDR3 is TGTGCCAGCAGTTTGTCAGTAGGCTCCTATAATTCACCCCTCCACTTT.

The chain joins TRBV5-1 to TRBJ2-7; 13 bases are a match to TRBD2. This CDR3 contains 17 residues. In germline, CDR1 is SGHRS, CDR2 YFSETQ. Trimming took 1 base from V and 6 from J; bases not matched to a gene: 10. The CDR3 nucleotides read TGCGCCAGCAGCTTGTTTTATGGACTAGCGGGAGTGAGCGAGCAGTACTTC. Its translation is CASSLFYGLAGVSEQYF.